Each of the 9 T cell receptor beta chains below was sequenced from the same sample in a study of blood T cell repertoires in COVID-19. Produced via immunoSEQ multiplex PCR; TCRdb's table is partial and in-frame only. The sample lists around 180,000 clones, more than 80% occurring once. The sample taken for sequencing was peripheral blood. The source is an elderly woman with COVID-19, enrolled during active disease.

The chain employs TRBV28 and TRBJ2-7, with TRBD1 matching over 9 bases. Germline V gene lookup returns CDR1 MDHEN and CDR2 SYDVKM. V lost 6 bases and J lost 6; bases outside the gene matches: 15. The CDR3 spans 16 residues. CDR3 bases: TGTGCCAGCAGAGTTTATGGCTGGGACAGGGATGGCGAGCAGTACTTC. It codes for CASRVYGWDRDGEQYF.

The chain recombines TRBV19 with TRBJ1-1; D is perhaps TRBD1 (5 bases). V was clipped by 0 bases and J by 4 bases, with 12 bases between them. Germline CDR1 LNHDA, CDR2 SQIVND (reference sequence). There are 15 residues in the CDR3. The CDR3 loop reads CASSIERSGGTEAFF. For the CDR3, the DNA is TGTGCCAGTAGTATAGAACGCAGCGGGGGCACTGAAGCTTTCTTT.

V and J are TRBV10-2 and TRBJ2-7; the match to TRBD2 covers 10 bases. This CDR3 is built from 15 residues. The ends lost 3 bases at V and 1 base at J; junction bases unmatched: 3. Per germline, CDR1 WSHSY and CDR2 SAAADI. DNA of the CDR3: TGCGCCAGCAGTGATATAGCGGGAGGTTCCTACGAGCAGTACTTC. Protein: CASSDIAGGSYEQYF.

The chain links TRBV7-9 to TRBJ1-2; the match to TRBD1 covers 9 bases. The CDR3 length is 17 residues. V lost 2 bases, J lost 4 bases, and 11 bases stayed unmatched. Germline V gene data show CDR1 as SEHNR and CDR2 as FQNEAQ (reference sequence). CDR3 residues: CASSLNRDRVTAYGYTF. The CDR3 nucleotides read TGTGCCAGCAGCTTAAACCGGGACAGGGTCACAGCCTATGGCTACACCTTC.

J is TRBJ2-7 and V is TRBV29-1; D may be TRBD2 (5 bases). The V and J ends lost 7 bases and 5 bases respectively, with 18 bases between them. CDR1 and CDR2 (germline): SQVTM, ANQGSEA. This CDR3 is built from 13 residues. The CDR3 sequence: CSAYGLDYDEQYF. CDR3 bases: TGCAGCGCGTACGGCCTCGACTATGACGAGCAGTACTTC.

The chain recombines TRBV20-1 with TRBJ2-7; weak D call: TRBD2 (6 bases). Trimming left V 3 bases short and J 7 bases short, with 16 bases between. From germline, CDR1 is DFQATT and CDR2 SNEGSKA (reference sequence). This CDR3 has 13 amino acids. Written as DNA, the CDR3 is TGCAGTGCTAGTCTGGGGGGTTTTCGGGAGCAGTACTTC. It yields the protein CSASLGGFREQYF.

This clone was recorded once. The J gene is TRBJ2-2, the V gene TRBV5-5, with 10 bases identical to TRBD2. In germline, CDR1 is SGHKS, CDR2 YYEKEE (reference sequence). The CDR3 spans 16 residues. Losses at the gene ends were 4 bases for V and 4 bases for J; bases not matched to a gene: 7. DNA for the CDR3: TGTGCCAGCAGCCTATCTAGCGGGGGCCGCACCGGGGAGCTGTTTTTT. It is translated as CASSLSSGGRTGELFF.

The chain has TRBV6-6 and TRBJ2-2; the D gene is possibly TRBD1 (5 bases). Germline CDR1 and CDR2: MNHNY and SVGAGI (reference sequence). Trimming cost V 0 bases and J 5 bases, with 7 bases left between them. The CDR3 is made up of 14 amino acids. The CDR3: CASSYSTETGELFF. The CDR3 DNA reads TGTGCCAGCAGTTACTCGACAGAAACCGGGGAGCTGTTTTTT.

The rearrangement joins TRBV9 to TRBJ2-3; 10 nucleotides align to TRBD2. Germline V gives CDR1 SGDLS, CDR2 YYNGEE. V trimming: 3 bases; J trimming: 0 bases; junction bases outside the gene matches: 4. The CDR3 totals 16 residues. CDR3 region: CASSAQAGGSTDTQYF. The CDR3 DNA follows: TGTGCCAGCAGCGCGCAAGCGGGAGGGAGCACAGATACGCAGTATTTT.